This TCR beta chain was retrieved from a study of T cells after yellow fever vaccination. Notes on the study in general: There was a possibility that FACS-sorted repertoires contained abundant clonotypes contaminating from the bulk population. Most primary-vaccination clones recurred post-booster (around 97% CD4, 85% to 90% CD8). Overlap between CD4 and CD8 compartments was detected for a small share of clonotypes.

From the 5' RACE reads, TCRdb called clonotypes with MiXCR, one entry per CDR3 protein. The table lists more than 95,000 distinct CDR3 sequences, 6.5% to 9% of them singletons. The CDR3 is 16 residues long. Germline values: CDR1 SEHNR, CDR2 FQNEAQ (reference sequence). V lost 4 bases to trimming and J lost 4 bases, with 20 bases between them. In its sample, this clonotype was seen many times. No antigen is known for it. The TCR was taken from a man aged 18 to 29 who received the YFV17D yellow fever vaccine. V gene TRBV7-9 combines with J gene TRBJ2-7, with D possibly matching TRBD1 (6 bases). The specimen comprised CD4+ T cells sorted from PBMCs, sampled roughly seven weeks after the first yellow fever vaccination. CDR3 residues: CASSSTFPDRLYEQYV. In DNA form, the CDR3 reads TGTGCCAGCAGCTCGACCTTTCCGGACAGACTATACGAGCAGTACGTC.